This TCR beta chain came from a study of blood T cell repertoires in COVID-19. Across the whole study: Sources were T cells, B-cell-depleted T cells, or PBMCs; the material itself was cDNA or gDNA.

Per the authors' pipeline: Amplification with reference gene primers provided the estimates of nucleated cell counts. Assay: immunoSEQ multiplex PCR; the TCRdb copy retains only in-frame clones and omits some. V, J and clone size were drawn from that table, and D and trimming were deduced from the DNA. The sample shows 250,000 to 300,000 clones, approximately 88% of them seen only once. CDR1 SGDLS and CDR2 YYNGEE come from the germline V gene. V lost 4 bases and J 0 bases, leaving 13 bases between the germline ends. This CDR3 has 15 residues. The source material was peripheral blood. The chain couples TRBV9 to TRBJ1-1; tentative D call: TRBD1 (5 bases). The sequence was obtained from a woman younger than 45 with acute or convalescent COVID-19. The CDR3 loop is CASSPLSGLNTEAFF. The CDR3, as DNA: TGTGCCAGCAGCCCCCTGTCAGGGCTGAACACTGAAGCTTTCTTT. The whole variable domain, remainder taken from reference TRBV9 and TRBJ1-1, is DSGVTQTPKHLITATGQRVTLRCSPRSGDLSVYWYQQSLDQGLQFLIQYYNGEERAKGNILERFSAQQFPDLHSELNLSSLELGDSALYFCASSPLSGLNTEAFFGQGTRLTVV.